A single sample is the source of the 29 T cell receptor beta chains below, sequenced in a study of human T cells and chemical hapten exposure. Time point here: pre-sensitization, week 0. The treatment: therapeutic diphenylcyclopropenone sensitization with weekly scalp DPC. Unfractionated whole blood was the source from which total RNA was extracted. Each CDR3 protein gets one entry after TCRdb re-called the RACE reads with MiXCR. The profile shows some 49,000 distinct CDR3 sequences, roughly a tenth of them singletons. Sequences were derived from whole blood, sampled in connection with sensitization to the hapten diphenylcyclopropenone (DPC). The receptors shown here come from a woman aged 25 to 45 with alopecia areata. Some clones in this sample may be carry-over from other donors' samples.

This clonotype has at least ten counts. The CDR3 sequence: CASSQYLQGTEAFF. The CDR3 DNA is TGTGCCAGCAGCCAATACCTCCAGGGTACTGAAGCTTTCTTT. The V gene is TRBV14, the J gene TRBJ1-1, with D possibly TRBD1 on 5 matching bases. Trimming shortened V by 2 bases and J by 5 bases, and 12 bases separated the two germline ends. The CDR3 loop spans 14 amino acids. Germline V CDR1 and CDR2: SGHDN, FVKESK.

The rearrangement uses TRBV6-1 and TRBJ1-5; D is perhaps TRBD1 (6 bases). The CDR3 has 15 amino acids. V lost 3 bases, J lost 0 bases, and 9 bases lay in between. Germline CDR1 is MNHNS and CDR2 is SASEGT. This CDR3 reads CASSEGAASNQPQHF. Written as DNA, the CDR3 is TGTGCCAGCAGTGAGGGGGCCGCTAGCAATCAGCCCCAGCATTTT.

CDR3 in DNA: TGTGCCAGCTCACTAAGGAGTGCAGGGGGCAGGTACGAGCAGTACTTC. This gives the protein CASSLRSAGGRYEQYF. This sequence joins TRBV18 and TRBJ2-7; 8 bases agree with TRBD1. The V gene end was trimmed by 4 bases and the J gene end by 4 bases; junction bases not matched to a gene: 12. Germline V CDR1 and CDR2: KGHSH, LQKENI. The CDR3 is 16 residues long.

The V and J genes are TRBV29-1 and TRBJ1-4; D call uncertain. The CDR3 contains 14 residues. Trimming shortened V by 4 bases and J by 5 bases, and 14 bases separated the two germline ends. CDR1 and CDR2 (germline): SQVTM, ANQGSEA. The CDR3 coding sequence is TGCAGCGTTGCCCCCGCCGGAATCAATGAAAAACTGTTTTTT. Translation gives CSVAPAGINEKLFF.

Turning to this clonotype: It may be a read error: a sequence one base away is much more abundant. V is TRBV6-5 and J is TRBJ1-1; maybe TRBD1 (5 bases). The CDR3 is made up of 14 amino acids. Germline CDR1 and CDR2: MNHEY and SVGAGI. V was cut by 8 bases and J by 1 base, with 14 bases left in between. In DNA, the CDR3 is TGTGCCAGCGGGGCTACAGTTAGGAACACTGAAGCTTTCTTT. Amino acid sequence: CASGATVRNTEAFF.

This clonotype was seen repeatedly, ten times or more. The chain joins TRBV6-1 to TRBJ1-5; 7 bases are a match to TRBD1. This CDR3 has 16 amino acids. Germline V lookup: CDR1 MNHNS, CDR2 SASEGT. Trimming took 3 bases from V and 6 from J; bases not matched to a gene: 11. For the CDR3, the DNA is TGTGCCAGCAGTGATTACCCAACAGGGGTGCGTCAGCCCCAGCATTTT. This codes for CASSDYPTGVRQPQHF.

This clonotype was recorded many times. The rearrangement links TRBV9 to TRBJ1-2; 10 positions agree with TRBD1. Germline V gives CDR1 SGDLS, CDR2 YYNGEE. The CDR3 runs to 14 residues. V gave up 4 bases and J gave up 7 bases; unmatched junction bases: 7. The CDR3 bases are TGTGCCAGCAGCCTGAGACAGGGGGCGTTTGGCTACACCTTC. It encodes CASSLRQGAFGYTF.

V usage is TRBV6-5 and J usage is TRBJ2-1, with 7 bases that match TRBD2. Germline V CDR1 and CDR2: MNHEY, SVGAGI. This CDR3 is built from 19 residues. The trim removed 2 bases at V and 1 base at J, leaving 14 bases unmatched. CDR3 protein: CASSYPPGLVRISYNEQFF. The CDR3 DNA reads as TGTGCCAGCAGTTACCCTCCTGGACTAGTTAGGATTTCCTACAATGAGCAGTTCTTC.

The rearrangement links TRBV7-6 to TRBJ2-7; D might be TRBD1 (5 bases). CDR3 length equals 13 residues. The V end was cut by 5 bases, the J end by 7 bases, with 15 bases between. The V gene's germline CDR1 is SGHVS and CDR2 FNYEAQ. The CDR3 coding sequence is TGTGCCAGCAGCCGTAATTCAGGGTATGAGCAGTACTTC. Translating it yields CASSRNSGYEQYF. Drawing the rest from reference TRBV7-6 and TRBJ2-7, the complete variable domain is GAGVSQSPRYKVTKRGQDVALRCDPISGHVSLYWYRQALGQGPEFLTYFNYEAQQDKSGLPNDRFSAERPEGSISTLTIQRTEQRDSAMYRCASSRNSGYEQYFGPGTRLTVT.

The chain carries TRBV27 and TRBJ2-7, with D unresolved. The CDR3 loop spans 13 amino acids. V was pared by 3 bases and J by 3 bases, with 9 bases between. Germline assignment: CDR1 MNHEY and CDR2 SMNVEV (reference sequence). The CDR3 bases are TGTGCCAGCAGTTTTGGCAGAGTCTACGAGCAGTACTTC. The encoded protein is CASSFGRVYEQYF.

This sequence joins TRBV12-3 or TRBV12-4 and TRBJ2-1, with TRBD1 matching 8 bases. With 7 bases clipped from V and 4 bases from J, the junction kept 9 bases outside the gene matches. The CDR3 has 15 amino acids. CDR3 loop: CASNRPGTGYNEQFF. Written as DNA, the CDR3 is TGTGCCAGCAATCGTCCCGGGACAGGTTACAATGAGCAGTTCTTC.

This clonotype turned up a few times. The chain carries TRBV12-3 or TRBV12-4 and TRBJ1-1; possible D gene TRBD1, 5 bases. This CDR3 has 12 amino acids. With 5 bases removed from V and 5 bases from J, the gap between germline ends came to 9 bases. The CDR3 here is CASSPRETEAFF. In DNA, the CDR3 is TGTGCCAGCAGTCCCAGGGAAACTGAAGCTTTCTTT.

This clonotype was recorded many times. This chain links TRBV28 with TRBJ1-3; D is ambiguous. V lost 6 bases, J lost 4 bases, and 10 bases lay in between. Germline V gene sequence: CDR1 MDHEN, CDR2 SYDVKM. The CDR3 totals 13 residues. Here the CDR3 DNA reads TGTGCCAGCAGCCTACCTACCGGAAACACCATATATTTT. Amino acids: CASSLPTGNTIYF.

The table lists this clonotype with a count of one. V gene TRBV20-1 combines with J gene TRBJ2-7; possibly TRBD1 for D (5 bases). The germline V and J ends were trimmed by 1 base and 5 bases, with 15 bases remaining between them. CDR3 length: 14 residues. Germline V gene data show CDR1 as DFQATT and CDR2 as SNEGSKA (reference sequence). CDR3 sequence (DNA): TGCAGTGCTAGAGGGGGCAGTTACCGTGACGAGCAGTACTTC. The encoded protein is CSARGGSYRDEQYF.

This clonotype turned up a few times. The chain is built from TRBV6-2 or TRBV6-3 and TRBJ2-5; D not resolved. With 6 bases removed from V and 2 bases from J, the gap between germline ends came to 13 bases. This CDR3 is built from 14 residues. Germline V gene lookup returns CDR1 MNHEY and CDR2 SVGEGT. CDR3 in amino acids: CASSPDWLQETQYF. CDR3 nucleotide sequence: TGTGCCAGCAGCCCCGACTGGCTACAAGAGACCCAGTACTTC.

This clonotype was seen once. This chain links TRBV20-1 with TRBJ1-2, with a possible D match to TRBD1 (5 bases). Trimming shortened V by 3 bases and J by 3 bases, and 11 bases separated the two germline ends. This CDR3 contains 13 residues. Germline assignment: CDR1 DFQATT and CDR2 SNEGSKA (reference sequence). This CDR3 reads CSASGARDYGYTF. The CDR3 coding sequence is TGCAGTGCTAGTGGGGCGCGGGACTATGGCTACACCTTC.

As regards this clonotype: A much larger clone lies a single base off, so this may be a read error. V is TRBV4-2 and J is TRBJ2-7, with D maybe TRBD2 (5 bases). The CDR3 runs to 15 residues. The V end was cut by 0 bases, the J end by 2 bases, with 11 bases between. Germline V gene data show CDR1 as LGHNA and CDR2 as YNFKEQ. The CDR3 sequence: CASSQEGAGTYEQYF. CDR3 DNA: TGTGCCAGCAGCCAAGAGGGCGCGGGCACCTACGAGCAGTACTTC.

In its sample, this clonotype was seen many times. V gene TRBV12-3 or TRBV12-4 combines with J gene TRBJ2-3; D is ambiguous. V was cut by 6 bases and J by 6 bases, with 16 bases left in between. This CDR3 spans 14 amino acids. CDR3 bases: TGTGCCAGCAGCCTGACTCTTGTAAGGGATACGCAGTATTTT. Amino acid sequence: CASSLTLVRDTQYF.

A few counts support this clonotype. J is TRBJ2-3 and V is TRBV27; TRBD1 matches 7 bases. Germline V CDR1 and CDR2: MNHEY, SMNVEV (reference sequence). V lost 4 bases, J lost 2 bases, and 6 bases stayed unmatched. The CDR3 length is 15 residues. For the CDR3, the DNA is TGTGCCAGCAGTTCCTGGACAGGATCCACAGATACGCAGTATTTT. As protein: CASSSWTGSTDTQYF.

The CDR3, as DNA: TGCGCCAGCAGCTTGGCCGGGATTTCTAATGAAAAACTGTTTTTT. Protein sequence: CASSLAGISNEKLFF. The rearrangement uses TRBV5-1 and TRBJ1-4; no reliable D call. The ends were cut back, 0 bases at V and 3 bases at J, with 9 bases in the middle. This CDR3 is built from 15 residues. Germline lookup yields CDR1 SGHRS and CDR2 YFSETQ.

The chain is built from TRBV4-3 and TRBJ1-1; 8 bases map to TRBD1. This CDR3 has 14 amino acids. Germline V gene data show CDR1 as LGHNA and CDR2 as YSLEER. With V trimmed by 4 bases and J by 2 bases, 3 bases remained unmatched. CDR3 sequence: CASSRGQGNTEAFF. CDR3 coding DNA: TGCGCCAGCAGCCGTGGACAGGGTAACACTGAAGCTTTCTTT.

V and J are TRBV3-1 and TRBJ1-5, with a weak D call TRBD1 (5 bases). The CDR3 is made up of 13 amino acids. The V end was cut by 1 base, the J end by 7 bases, with 8 bases between. Germline V lookup: CDR1 LGHDT, CDR2 YNNKEL (reference sequence). The CDR3 loop is CASSQGGGQPQHF. Here the CDR3 DNA reads TGTGCCAGCAGCCAAGGGGGCGGACAGCCCCAGCATTTT.

The table lists this clonotype with a few counts. The chain couples TRBV6-2 or TRBV6-3 to TRBJ2-1, with D tentatively TRBD2 (6 bases). CDR1 and CDR2 from the germline V gene are MNHEY and SVGEGT. The ends were cut back, 0 bases at V and 0 bases at J, with 9 bases in the middle. The CDR3 is 16 residues long. The CDR3 bases are TGTGCCAGCAGTTACTCTGTAGCGGTCTCCTACAATGAGCAGTTCTTC. Amino acid sequence: CASSYSVAVSYNEQFF.

The rearrangement uses TRBV28 and TRBJ2-6; weak D call: TRBD1 (6 bases). CDR3 size: 15 residues. CDR1 is MDHEN, CDR2 SYDVKM, per germline. Trimming removed 7 bases at V and 2 bases at J, with 12 bases between. The DNA for the CDR3 is TGTGCCAGCAATATGTGGGGGCCTGGGGCCAACGTCCTGACTTTC. This encodes CASNMWGPGANVLTF.

This clonotype was seen ten or more times. The chain carries TRBV7-2 and TRBJ2-3, with a possible D match to TRBD1 (6 bases). There are 15 residues in the CDR3. The V end was cut by 5 bases, the J end by 3 bases, with 15 bases between. Germline V CDR1 and CDR2: SGHTA, FQGNSA. The CDR3 DNA follows: TGTGCCAGCAGCCCGAACGGACAGATAACAGATACGCAGTATTTT. Its protein product is CASSPNGQITDTQYF.

In its sample, this clonotype was seen many times. The chain couples TRBV20-1 to TRBJ1-1; D is unclear. CDR1 and CDR2 (germline): DFQATT, SNEGSKA (reference sequence). The CDR3 contains 15 residues. Trimming left V 1 base short and J 2 bases short, with 14 bases between. The CDR3 reads CSARGGVQTNTEAFF. CDR3 coding DNA: TGCAGTGCTAGAGGCGGAGTACAGACTAACACTGAAGCTTTCTTT.

The chain uses TRBV2 and TRBJ2-1; D is undetermined. Trimming took off 7 bases at V and 6 bases at J, with 10 bases between the two ends. The length of the CDR3 is 12 residues. CDR1 SNHLY and CDR2 FYNNEI come from the germline V gene. CDR3 in DNA: TGTGCCAGCAACAAGGGCATCAATGAGCAGTTCTTC. This translates into CASNKGINEQFF.

This clonotype was observed at least ten times. The gene calls are TRBV28 and TRBJ2-5, with D maybe TRBD2 (5 bases). Trimming cost V 7 bases and J 1 base, with 16 bases left between them. Germline V gene sequence: CDR1 MDHEN, CDR2 SYDVKM. This CDR3 contains 15 residues. The CDR3 DNA reads TGTGCCAGCATCTCACATCCGGGGATCCAAGAGACCCAGTACTTC. Its protein is CASISHPGIQETQYF.

The chain employs TRBV29-1 and TRBJ1-4, with a weak D call TRBD1 (5 bases). Deletions cut 4 bases from V and 4 bases from J, with 13 bases between. The germline V gene has CDR1 SQVTM and CDR2 ANQGSEA. This CDR3 is built from 14 residues. CDR3: CSVARAGRNEKLFF. The CDR3, as DNA: TGCAGCGTTGCCAGGGCCGGACGTAATGAAAAACTGTTTTTT.